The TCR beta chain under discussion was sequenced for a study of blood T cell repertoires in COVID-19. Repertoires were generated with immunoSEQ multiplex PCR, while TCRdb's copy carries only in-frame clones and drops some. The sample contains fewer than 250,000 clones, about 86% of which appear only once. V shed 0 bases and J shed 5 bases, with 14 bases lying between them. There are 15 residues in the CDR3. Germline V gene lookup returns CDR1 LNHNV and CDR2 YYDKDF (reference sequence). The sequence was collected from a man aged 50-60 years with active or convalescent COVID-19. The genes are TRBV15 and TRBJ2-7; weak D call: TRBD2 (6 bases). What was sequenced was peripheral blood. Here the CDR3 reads CATSRDWRVTNEQYF. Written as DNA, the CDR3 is TGTGCCACCAGCAGAGATTGGAGGGTAACGAACGAGCAGTACTTC.